The 7 T cell receptor beta chains below come from one sample, sequenced in a study of tumor and adjacent non-tumor tissue in lung cancer. A modified ARM-PCR protocol with three rounds of nested PCR amplified TCRbeta. TCRdb ran MiXCR on the multiplex PCR reads and lists one entry per CDR3 protein. Of some 93,000 distinct CDR3 sequences listed, approximately 70% are singletons. The template was RNA from unsorted bulk tissue. Sequencing was performed on lung tumor tissue. These receptor sequences come from a man in his sixties with non-small cell lung cancer.

The chain employs TRBV20-1 and TRBJ1-5; 8 positions agree with TRBD1. Germline V gene lookup returns CDR1 DFQATT and CDR2 SNEGSKA (reference sequence). The CDR3 totals 18 residues. J lost 6 bases, V lost 3 bases, and 19 bases had no gene match. CDR3: CSASGIGTGGVNSQPQHF. The CDR3 nucleotides read TGCAGTGCTAGCGGCATAGGGACAGGAGGGGTTAATAGTCAGCCCCAGCATTTT.

With regard to this clonotype: A much larger clone lies one base from this, so it may be a read error. This sequence joins TRBV11-2 and TRBJ1-1; TRBD1 is a possible D gene (5 bases). Germline assignment: CDR1 SGHAT and CDR2 FQNNGV. The CDR3 sequence is 13 residues long. The CDR3 DNA reads as TGTGCCAACAGGTCCGTGGGGGGTAATGAAGCTCTCTTT. Protein sequence: CANRSVGGNEALF.

About this clonotype: At one end, the junction sequence differs from germline, possibly due to a read error. The V and J genes are TRBV6-1 and TRBJ1-5, with 12 nucleotides matching TRBD1. Germline V lookup: CDR1 MNHNS, CDR2 SASEGT. This CDR3 contains 13 residues. CDR3 in amino acids: CASSRDRGQPQRF. As DNA, the CDR3 is TGTGCCAGCAGTAGGGACAGGGGGCAGCCCCAACGTTTT.

About this clonotype: A single base separates this from a much larger clone, so it may be a read error. The chain is built from TRBV12-3 or TRBV12-4 and TRBJ1-4, with D possibly being TRBD1 (6 bases). The CDR3 has 17 residues. V lost 3 bases and J lost 3, with 17 bases in between. CDR3 DNA: TGTGCCAGCAGTTTGCTGAGGGGGGCTTCGGCTAATGAAAAACTGTTTTTT. This gives the protein CASSLLRGASANEKLFF.

Points on this clonotype: No conserved phenylalanine or tryptophan ends this CDR3, so it is likely a read error. Here the CDR3 reads CSVGGRPSSDTQYL. In DNA, the CDR3 is TGCAGTGTTGGAGGGAGGCCCTCATCAGATACGCAGTATTTG. The gene calls are TRBV29-1 and TRBJ2-3; tentative D call: TRBD2 (6 bases). The germline gives CDR1 SQVTM, CDR2 ANQGSEA. This CDR3 is built from 14 residues.

On this clonotype itself: This may be a read error, as it is one base from a much larger clone. The chain carries TRBV5-1 and TRBJ1-5, with D uncertain. This CDR3 region has 15 residues. The germline gives CDR1 SGHRS, CDR2 YFSETQ. The CDR3 bases are TGCGCCAGCAGCTTGGACGGGTCGAGCAATAAGCCCCAGCATTTT. Translated: CASSLDGSSNKPQHF.

Concerning this clonotype: The junction departs from germline at one end; a sequencing error may be responsible. CDR3 nucleotide sequence: TGTGCCAGCAGTTACCGGGAAGTCAAAAACATTCATTACTTC. This codes for CASSYREVKNIHYF. V gene TRBV12-3 or TRBV12-4 combines with J gene TRBJ2-4, with TRBD2 as a possible D gene (5 bases). The length of the CDR3 is 14 residues.